These 14 T cell receptor beta chains were all obtained from the same sample, sequenced in a study of human T cells and chemical hapten exposure (dated by TCRdb to the early 2020s). Library preparation used RACE. TCRdb records NextSeq 500 as the sequencer. TCRdb itself trimmed the public reads at Q25 with fastp, ran MiXCR and retained productive beta chains. Each CDR3 protein appears once, grouped with its most common genes and DNA. The sample yields nearly 350,000 distinct CDR3 sequences; around 7% were counted once. Of the sample, around 8.4% falls within the top ten clones. The sample's time point label is to be understood as: patch test 1, 2 weeks after DPC sensitization. Taken with the paper, the label for treatment or condition translates to: therapeutic diphenylcyclopropenone sensitization with weekly scalp DPC. The sequencing here drew on whole blood, taken in connection with sensitization to the hapten diphenylcyclopropenone (DPC). These receptors were obtained from a young woman with alopecia areata. Some clones in this sample may be carry-over from other donors' samples.

The gene calls are TRBV4-2 and TRBJ1-1; perhaps TRBD1 as D (5 bases). V lost 1 base and J lost 7, with 10 bases in between. Germline CDR1 reads LGHNA; CDR2 reads YNFKEQ. CDR3 length equals 13 residues. The CDR3 coding sequence is TGTGCCAGCAGCCAAGGGGACGGGCGTGAAGCTTTCTTT. As protein: CASSQGDGREAFF.

The chain links TRBV4-2 to TRBJ2-7, with 7 bases that match TRBD1. Germline CDR1 is LGHNA and CDR2 is YNFKEQ. The CDR3 runs 16 residues. J lost 4 bases, V lost 0 bases, and 9 bases had no gene match. CDR3 sequence: CASSQDLGQKTYEQYF. The CDR3 DNA is TGTGCCAGCAGCCAAGATCTGGGACAGAAAACGTACGAGCAGTACTTC.

A few counts support this clonotype. The chain couples TRBV12-3 or TRBV12-4 to TRBJ1-1; possible D gene TRBD1, 5 bases. Between the trimmed V and J ends, which lost 6 bases and 4 bases, there was a span of 24 bases. The CDR3 consists of 17 residues. The DNA for the CDR3 is TGTGCCAGCAGCCTCGGCTCGGGGCTAGGGAGGGGCACTGAAGCTTTCTTT. Its translation: CASSLGSGLGRGTEAFF.

The chain employs TRBV11-2 and TRBJ1-6; tentative D call: TRBD1 (6 bases). V was cut by 3 bases and J by 12 bases, with 30 bases left in between. The germline CDR1 and CDR2 sequences are SGHAT and FQNNGV. The CDR3 loop spans 19 amino acids. DNA of the CDR3: TGTGCCAGCAGCTTCTCCGGGGGCAGTAATAGGGGACGATTTCGACCCCTCCACTTT. This codes for CASSFSGGSNRGRFRPLHF.

This clonotype appeared a few times. The gene calls are TRBV10-3 and TRBJ1-2; the D gene is possibly TRBD1 (6 bases). Trimming took 3 bases from V and 5 from J, leaving 16 bases between them. Per the germline V gene, CDR1 is ENHRY and CDR2 is SYGVKD. This CDR3 region has 15 residues. CDR3 amino acids: CAISDSAGERYGYTF. CDR3 bases: TGTGCCATCAGTGACTCGGCAGGGGAGCGTTATGGCTACACCTTC.

This clonotype was seen ten or more times. The rearrangement uses TRBV6-6 and TRBJ2-7; 7 bases align to TRBD1. Per germline, CDR1 MNHNY and CDR2 SVGAGI (reference sequence). The CDR3 sequence is 14 residues long. Trimming at V came to 5 bases and at J to 5 bases, leaving 9 bases not matched to a gene. CDR3 loop: CASSPRQGSDEQYF. The CDR3 DNA sequence: TGTGCCAGCAGTCCTCGACAGGGTAGCGACGAGCAGTACTTC.

The chain joins TRBV7-9 to TRBJ2-3, with D perhaps matching TRBD1 or TRBD2 (5 bases each). With 8 bases removed from V and 6 bases from J, the gap between germline ends came to 21 bases. Germline V gives CDR1 SEHNR, CDR2 FQNEAQ (reference sequence). The CDR3 has 15 amino acids. The CDR3 coding sequence is TGTGCCAGCGGCGTTAATATCGTGGGGGTGGATACGCAGTATTTT. Protein product: CASGVNIVGVDTQYF.

This rearrangement joins TRBV3-1 to TRBJ2-7, with TRBD2 identical over 7 bases. V trimming: 4 bases; J trimming: 6 bases; junction bases outside the gene matches: 6. Germline V CDR1 and CDR2: LGHDT, YNNKEL (reference sequence). The CDR3 spans 13 residues. CDR3 sequence: CASSLPAGVEQYF. The CDR3 DNA reads TGTGCCAGCAGCCTCCCGGCGGGGGTCGAGCAGTACTTC.

This clonotype came up many times. The chain combines TRBV20-1 with TRBJ2-7; TRBD1 matches 7 bases. The junction had 10 bases not matched to a gene; V was cut back by 3 bases and J by 2 bases. CDR1 is DFQATT and CDR2 is SNEGSKA in the germline V gene (reference sequence). CDR3 length equals 15 residues. The CDR3 nucleotides read TGCAGTGCTAGCGCTCCCGGGACAGAGACCTACGAGCAGTACTTC. Amino acid sequence: CSASAPGTETYEQYF.

The table lists this clonotype with a few counts. This rearrangement joins TRBV7-2 to TRBJ1-5, with a tentative D call TRBD1 (5 bases). Germline-derived CDR1 and CDR2 are SGHTA and FQGNSA. Trimming stripped 0 bases from V and 1 base from J, with 10 bases between. This CDR3 is 16 amino acids long. The CDR3 DNA follows: TGTGCCAGCAGCTTAGCGGGGGGACGGAGCAATCAGCCCCAGCATTTT. Translated, it gives CASSLAGGRSNQPQHF.

The sample holds many counts of this clonotype. The V call is TRBV12-3 or TRBV12-4, the J call TRBJ2-7; unclear D gene. V lost 6 bases to trimming and J lost 4 bases, with 10 bases between them. The CDR3 extends over 12 amino acids. The CDR3 region has the DNA TGTGCCAGCAGCCCAACAGCTTACGAGCAGTACTTC. It encodes CASSPTAYEQYF.

The rearrangement uses TRBV10-3 and TRBJ2-1, with D perhaps TRBD1 (6 bases). V was cut by 2 bases and J by 4 bases, with 12 bases left in between. This CDR3 spans 15 amino acids. The germline V gene has CDR1 ENHRY and CDR2 SYGVKD. CDR3 region: CAISEVQGEYNEQFF. The CDR3, as DNA: TGTGCCATCAGTGAGGTACAGGGAGAATACAATGAGCAGTTCTTC.

The chain carries TRBV29-1 and TRBJ2-7; D may be TRBD2 (5 bases). CDR3 size: 11 residues. V lost 6 bases to trimming and J lost 2 bases, with 8 bases between them. Per the germline V gene, CDR1 is SQVTM and CDR2 is ANQGSEA. CDR3 region: CSVRVPYEQYF. CDR3 bases: TGCAGCGTGCGGGTCCCCTACGAGCAGTACTTC.

This clonotype was observed many times. The gene calls are TRBV20-1 and TRBJ1-5; possibly TRBD1 for D (5 bases). Germline CDR1 is DFQATT and CDR2 is SNEGSKA (reference sequence). V gave up 5 bases and J gave up 5 bases, with 16 bases separating them. CDR3 length: 14 amino acids. The DNA for the CDR3 is TGCAGTGCTCAAACGGGGCCTTCGCATCAGCCCCAGCATTTT. It translates to CSAQTGPSHQPQHF.